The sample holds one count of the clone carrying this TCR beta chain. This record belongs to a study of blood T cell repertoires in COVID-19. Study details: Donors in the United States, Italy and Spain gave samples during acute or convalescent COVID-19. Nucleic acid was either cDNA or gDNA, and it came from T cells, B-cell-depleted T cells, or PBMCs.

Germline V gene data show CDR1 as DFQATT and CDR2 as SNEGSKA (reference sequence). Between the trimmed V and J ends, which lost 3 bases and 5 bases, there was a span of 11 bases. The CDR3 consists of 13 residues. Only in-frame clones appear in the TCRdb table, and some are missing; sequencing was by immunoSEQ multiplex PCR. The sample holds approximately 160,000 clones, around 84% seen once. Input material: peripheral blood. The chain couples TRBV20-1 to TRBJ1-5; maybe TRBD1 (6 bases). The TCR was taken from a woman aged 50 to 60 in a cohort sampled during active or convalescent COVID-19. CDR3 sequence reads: CSASRGGHQPQHF. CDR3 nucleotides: TGCAGTGCTAGTAGGGGGGGCCATCAGCCCCAGCATTTT.